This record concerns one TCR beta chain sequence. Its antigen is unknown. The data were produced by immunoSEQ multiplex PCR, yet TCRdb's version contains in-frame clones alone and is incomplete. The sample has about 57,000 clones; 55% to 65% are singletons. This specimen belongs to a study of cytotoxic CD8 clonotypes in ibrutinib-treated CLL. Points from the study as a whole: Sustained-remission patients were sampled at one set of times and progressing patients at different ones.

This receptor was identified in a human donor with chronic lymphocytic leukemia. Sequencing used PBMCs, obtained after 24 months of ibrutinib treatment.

Written as DNA, the CDR3 is TGTGCCAGCAGCCGGAGCGGGGGGCCCTACAATGAGCAGTTCTTC. This translates into CASSRSGGPYNEQFF. J is TRBJ2-1 and V is TRBV28; 9 bases fit TRBD2. The CDR3 loop spans 15 amino acids. V dropped 6 bases and J dropped 2; count of bases not matched to a gene: 5. Germline-derived CDR1 and CDR2 are MDHEN and SYDVKM.